The rows below give T cell receptor beta chains drawn from one sample of a study of blood T cell repertoires in COVID-19. The table came from immunoSEQ multiplex PCR; TCRdb's copy has only in-frame clones and leaves some out. The repertoire has 280,000 or so clones, around 88% of them found once; the top ten carry approximately 6%. The sample comprised PBMCs or T cells enriched from blood (not recorded which). These receptor sequences come from a woman in her thirties or forties who had recovered from COVID-19. CDR3s include the opening cysteine and the closing phenylalanine or tryptophan. A D gene is named only where the DNA matches it firmly. Not all rows give a size; the values are once, few, many and, for expanded clones, a class.

j_gene	d_gene	abundance	len	v_gene	CDR3nt	CDR3aa
TRBJ2-7	.	.	14	TRBV14	TGTGCCAGCAGCCAAGGGACAGACAGCTACGAGCAGTACTTC	CASSQGTDSYEQYF
TRBJ2-1	TRBD2	.	13	TRBV5-1	TGCGCCAGCAGCACGACTAGCGGCGGTGAGCAGTTCTTC	CASSTTSGGEQFF
TRBJ2-1	TRBD2	.	17	TRBV23-1	TGCGCCAGCAGAAGGCTAGCGGGAGGCAGCGGCTACAATGAGCAGTTCTTC	CASRRLAGGSGYNEQFF
TRBJ2-3	.	.	15	TRBV9	TGTGCCAGCAGCGTCGATTTGGCGGTCACAGATACGCAGTATTTT	CASSVDLAVTDTQYF
TRBJ1-5	.	.	14	TRBV28	TGTGCCAGCAGTTCGGCAGGGGGCAATCAGCCCCAGCATTTT	CASSSAGGNQPQHF
TRBJ2-7	.	.	14	TRBV19	TGTGCCAGTAGTACCGGGACTCCCTCCTACGAGCAGTACTTC	CASSTGTPSYEQYF
TRBJ2-1	TRBD2	.	17	TRBV7-9	TGTGCCAGCAGCCCCTCCCGAACTAGCGGGAGAGGCAATGAGCAGTTCTTC	CASSPSRTSGRGNEQFF
TRBJ1-5	TRBD1	once	15	TRBV10-3	TGTGCCATCAGTGAGCAAGAGACAGGGAATCAGCCCCAGCATTTT	CAISEQETGNQPQHF
TRBJ2-5	TRBD2	.	16	TRBV10-3	TGTGCCATCGGGACTGCCGGGACTAGCGGGAGAGAGACCCAGTACTTC	CAIGTAGTSGRETQYF
TRBJ1-5	.	.	12	TRBV6-1	TGTGCCAGCAGTGAAGGCCGGCGGACCCAGCATTTT	CASSEGRRTQHF
TRBJ2-5	.	.	13	TRBV19	TGTGCCAGTAGTATGTCAGGGAAAGAGACCCAGTACTTC	CASSMSGKETQYF
TRBJ2-2	TRBD2	.	16	TRBV24-1	TGTGCCACCAGAGCGGGAGCTACCGGGAACACCGGGGAGCTGTTTTTT	CATRAGATGNTGELFF
TRBJ1-1	TRBD1	.	14	TRBV5-6	TGTGCCAGCAGCATCGGACAGGGCCACACTGAAGCTTTCTTT	CASSIGQGHTEAFF
TRBJ2-5	TRBD2	.	16	TRBV2	TGTGCCAGCAGCGACGTTGGGAGCGGGAGTCGAGAGACCCAGTACTTC	CASSDVGSGSRETQYF
TRBJ1-2	.	.	17	TRBV7-9	TGTGCCAGCAGCTTAGTTGGTCGCGGCAGCTACAACTATGGCTACACCTTC	CASSLVGRGSYNYGYTF
TRBJ2-1	TRBD2	.	15	TRBV6-2/TRBV6-3	TGTGCCAGCACCCCCGGGACTACCTCCTACAATGAGCAGTTCTTC	CASTPGTTSYNEQFF
TRBJ1-2	.	once	14	TRBV27	TGTGCCAGCAGTTACTCGGGACAACCTTATGGCTACACCTTC	CASSYSGQPYGYTF
TRBJ1-1	.	.	17	TRBV9	TGTGCCAGCAGCGCCACCCTAACAGGGAGGGGCGGCACTGAAGCTTTCTTT	CASSATLTGRGGTEAFF
TRBJ1-4	TRBD1	once	14	TRBV18	TGTGCCAGCTCACCCGACAGGGGGCATGAAAAACTGTTTTTT	CASSPDRGHEKLFF
TRBJ2-7	TRBD2	.	15	TRBV28	TGTGCCAGCAGTAGCCTAGCGGGTCCCATGAAATGGGTGTACTTC	CASSSLAGPMKWVYF
TRBJ2-2	TRBD2	once	20	TRBV9	TGTGCCAGCAGCGCCCAGTCGGGACTAGCGGGAGGGCCGGACACCGGGGAGCTGTTTTTT	CASSAQSGLAGGPDTGELFF
TRBJ2-5	TRBD2	.	15	TRBV10-3	TGTGCCATCAGTGGGGCTAGCGGAGAACAAGAGACCCAGTACTTC	CAISGASGEQETQYF
TRBJ2-7	.	many	14	TRBV18	TGTGCCAGCTCACCAGAGACTAGGGGTGTTGAGCAGTACTTC	CASSPETRGVEQYF
TRBJ2-3	TRBD1	.	16	TRBV9	TGTGCCAGCAGCTTCCGGACAGGCCCACCGACAGATACGCAGTATTTT	CASSFRTGPPTDTQYF
TRBJ2-7	TRBD1	.	15	TRBV29-1	TGCAGCGTCGCCCTGAAGGGGGCGCGGCTGTACGAGCAGTACTTC	CSVALKGARLYEQYF
TRBJ1-5	.	.	15	TRBV28	TGTGCCAGCAGTTCTCCGGACAGCCGCAATCAGCCCCAGCATTTT	CASSSPDSRNQPQHF
TRBJ1-5	.	.	14	TRBV5-5	TGTGCCAGCAGCCCAAGTGGAGCCCCGGAGCCCCAGCATTTT	CASSPSGAPEPQHF
TRBJ2-6	.	.	17	TRBV18	TGTGCCAGCTCATCGGCGGGTCCCTCCTCTGGGGCCAACGTCCTGACTTTC	CASSSAGPSSGANVLTF
TRBJ1-5	.	.	16	TRBV6-5	TGTGCCAGCAGTTCCCGACCCGGCGGTGGCAATCAGCCCCAGCATTTT	CASSSRPGGGNQPQHF
TRBJ2-2	TRBD2	few	16	TRBV5-1	TGCGCCAGCAGCTTGGTCGGACTAGCAGGTACCGGGGAGCTGTTTTTT	CASSLVGLAGTGELFF
TRBJ2-7	.	.	16	TRBV18	TGTGCCAGCTCACCACCATCAGGTTTCACTTCGGCCGAGCAGTACTTC	CASSPPSGFTSAEQYF
TRBJ1-3	TRBD1	.	14	TRBV4-3	TGCGCCAGCAGCCAAGGGACAGGAGGAAACACCATATATTTT	CASSQGTGGNTIYF
TRBJ2-7	.	once	14	TRBV28	TGTGCCAGCAGGTCGGCAGGGGCGTCCTACGAGCAGTACTTC	CASRSAGASYEQYF
TRBJ2-1	.	.	12	TRBV28	TGTGCCAGCAGGGACGGGCGGGATGAGCAGTTCTTC	CASRDGRDEQFF
TRBJ2-1	TRBD1	once	23	TRBV7-3	TGTGCCAGCAGCTTAAACGTGAGGCGGGTCGGGACAGGGGATAGAGCACCCTACAATGAGCAGTTCTTC	CASSLNVRRVGTGDRAPYNEQFF
TRBJ1-2	.	once	13	TRBV24-1	TGTGCCACCAGTGATTTGTCAGGTCGCGGCTACACCTTC	CATSDLSGRGYTF
TRBJ1-3	TRBD1	.	15	TRBV7-2	TGTGCCAGCAGCATAGACAGGGATATGGGAAACACCATATATTTT	CASSIDRDMGNTIYF
TRBJ1-6	TRBD1	.	14	TRBV10-2	TGCGCCAGCAGGGGGACAGGACCTAATTCACCCCTCCACTTT	CASRGTGPNSPLHF
TRBJ1-2	.	.	13	TRBV10-2	TGCGCCAGCACTCCCCCAGGAATCTATGGCTACACCTTC	CASTPPGIYGYTF
TRBJ1-4	.	.	12	TRBV28	TGTGCCAGCAGTTTCCAGGATGAAAAACTGTTTTTT	CASSFQDEKLFF
TRBJ2-7	TRBD1	.	16	TRBV24-1	TGTGCCACCAGTAACCCCGGCGACGGACAGGACGGGGAGCAGTACTTC	CATSNPGDGQDGEQYF
TRBJ2-2	TRBD2	.	14	TRBV29-1	TGCAGCGTGGGGGGACTAGCGGGAGCCGGGGAGCTGTTTTTT	CSVGGLAGAGELFF
TRBJ2-3	TRBD2	once	17	TRBV20-1	TGCAGTGCTAGTACCCCACTGGCGGGAGTATTTACAGATACGCAGTATTTT	CSASTPLAGVFTDTQYF
TRBJ2-1	.	once	13	TRBV6-5	TGTGCCAGCAGGATGGGTGGGGAGCCTGAGCAGTTCTTC	CASRMGGEPEQFF
TRBJ1-2	.	.	14	TRBV7-2	TGTGCCAGCAGCCCCCCTAGAACACCTTGGGGCTACACCTTC	CASSPPRTPWGYTF
TRBJ2-1	.	.	15	TRBV7-2	TGTGCCAGCAGCTCGCTCGGGACTCAGTACAATGAGCAGTTCTTC	CASSSLGTQYNEQFF
TRBJ2-2	.	.	12	TRBV12-3/TRBV12-4	TGTGCCAGCAGTTTAGCGCGAGGGGAGCTGTTTTTT	CASSLARGELFF
TRBJ2-1	.	.	17	TRBV20-1	TGCAGTGCTAGTGTAGGTGGGCGGGCGGATGGACTCGAGGAGCAGTTCTTC	CSASVGGRADGLEEQFF
TRBJ2-7	TRBD1	few	14	TRBV5-1	TGCGCCAGCAGCCCGGGGACAGAGCACTACGAGCAGTACTTC	CASSPGTEHYEQYF